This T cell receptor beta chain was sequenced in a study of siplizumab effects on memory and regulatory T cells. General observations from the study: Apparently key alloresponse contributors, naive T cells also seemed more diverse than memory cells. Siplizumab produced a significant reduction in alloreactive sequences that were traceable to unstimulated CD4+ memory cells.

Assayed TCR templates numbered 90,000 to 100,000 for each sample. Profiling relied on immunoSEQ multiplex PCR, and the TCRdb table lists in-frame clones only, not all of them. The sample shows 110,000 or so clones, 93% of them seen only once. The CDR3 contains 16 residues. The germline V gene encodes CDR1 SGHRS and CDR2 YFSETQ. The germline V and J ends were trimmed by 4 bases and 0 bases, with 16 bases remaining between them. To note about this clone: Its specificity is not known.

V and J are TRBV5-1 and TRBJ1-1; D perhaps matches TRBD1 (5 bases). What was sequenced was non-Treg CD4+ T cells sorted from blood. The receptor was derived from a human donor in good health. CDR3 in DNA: TGCGCCAGCAGCCAATCCTCCGGGACCTTGAACACTGAAGCTTTCTTT. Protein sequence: CASSQSSGTLNTEAFF. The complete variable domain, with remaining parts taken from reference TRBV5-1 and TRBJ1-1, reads KAGVTQTPRYLIKTRGQQVTLSCSPISGHRSVSWYQQTPGQGLQFLFEYFSETQRNKGNFPGRFSGRQFSNSRSEMNVSTLELGDSALYLCASSQSSGTLNTEAFFGQGTRLTVV.